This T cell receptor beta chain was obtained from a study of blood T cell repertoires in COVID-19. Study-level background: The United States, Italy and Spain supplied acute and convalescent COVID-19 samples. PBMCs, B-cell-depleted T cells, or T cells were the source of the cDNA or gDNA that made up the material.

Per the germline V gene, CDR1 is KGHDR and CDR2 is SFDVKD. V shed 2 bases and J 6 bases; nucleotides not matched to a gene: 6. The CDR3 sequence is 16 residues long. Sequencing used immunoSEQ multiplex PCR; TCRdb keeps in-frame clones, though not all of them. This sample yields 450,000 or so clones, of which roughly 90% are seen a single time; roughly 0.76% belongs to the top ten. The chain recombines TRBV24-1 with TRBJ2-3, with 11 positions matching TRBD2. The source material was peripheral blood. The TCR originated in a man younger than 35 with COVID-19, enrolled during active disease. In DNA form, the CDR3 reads TGTGCCACCAGTGATTCGGGACTAGCGGCTGGGGATACGCAGTATTTT. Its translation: CATSDSGLAAGDTQYF.